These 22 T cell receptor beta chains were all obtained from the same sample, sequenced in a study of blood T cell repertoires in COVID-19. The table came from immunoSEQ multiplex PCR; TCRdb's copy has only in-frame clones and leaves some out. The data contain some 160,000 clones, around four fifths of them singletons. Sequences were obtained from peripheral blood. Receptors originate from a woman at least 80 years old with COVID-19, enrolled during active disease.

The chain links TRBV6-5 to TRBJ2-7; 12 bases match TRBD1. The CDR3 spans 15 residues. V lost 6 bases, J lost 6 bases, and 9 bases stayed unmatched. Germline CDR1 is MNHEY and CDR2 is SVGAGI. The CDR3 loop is CASSPAGQGASEQYF. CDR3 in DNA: TGTGCCAGCAGCCCGGCGGGACAGGGGGCGAGCGAGCAGTACTTC.

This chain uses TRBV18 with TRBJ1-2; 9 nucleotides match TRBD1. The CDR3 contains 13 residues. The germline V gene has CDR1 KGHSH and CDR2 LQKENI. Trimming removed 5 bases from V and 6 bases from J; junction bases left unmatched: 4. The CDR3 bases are TGTGCCAGCTCAGACGGGACAGGGAATGGCTACACCTTC. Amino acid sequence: CASSDGTGNGYTF.

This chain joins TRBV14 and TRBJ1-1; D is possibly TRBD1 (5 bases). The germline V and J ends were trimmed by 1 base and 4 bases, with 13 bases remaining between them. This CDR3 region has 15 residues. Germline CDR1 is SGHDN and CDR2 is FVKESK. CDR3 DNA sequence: TGTGCCAGCAGCCAAGGTTGGGGCCGGGCCACTGAAGCTTTCTTT. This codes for CASSQGWGRATEAFF.

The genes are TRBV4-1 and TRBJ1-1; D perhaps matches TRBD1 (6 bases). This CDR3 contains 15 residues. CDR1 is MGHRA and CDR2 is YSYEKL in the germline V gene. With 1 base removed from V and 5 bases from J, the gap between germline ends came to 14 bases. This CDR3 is CASSQGTLRGTEAFF. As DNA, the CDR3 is TGCGCCAGCAGCCAAGGGACCCTTAGGGGGACTGAAGCTTTCTTT.

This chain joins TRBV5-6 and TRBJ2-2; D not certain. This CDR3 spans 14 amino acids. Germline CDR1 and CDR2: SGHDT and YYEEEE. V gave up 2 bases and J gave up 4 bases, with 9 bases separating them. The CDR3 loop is CASSFGKTTGELFF. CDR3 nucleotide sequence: TGTGCCAGCAGCTTTGGCAAAACCACCGGGGAGCTGTTTTTT.

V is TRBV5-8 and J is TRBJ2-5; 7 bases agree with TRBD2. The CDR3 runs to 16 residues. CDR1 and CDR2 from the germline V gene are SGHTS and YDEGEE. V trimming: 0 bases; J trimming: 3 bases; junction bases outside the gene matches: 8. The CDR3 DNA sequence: TGTGCCAGCAGCTTGGGGACCGGGGGGAGAGAAGAGACCCAGTACTTC. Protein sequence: CASSLGTGGREETQYF.

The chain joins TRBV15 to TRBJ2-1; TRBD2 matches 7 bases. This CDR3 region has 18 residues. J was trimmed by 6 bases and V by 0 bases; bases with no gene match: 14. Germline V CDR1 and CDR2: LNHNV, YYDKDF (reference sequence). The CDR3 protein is CATSRDLGGVARPNEQFF. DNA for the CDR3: TGTGCCACCAGCAGAGACCTTGGGGGGGTAGCTCGCCCCAATGAGCAGTTCTTC.

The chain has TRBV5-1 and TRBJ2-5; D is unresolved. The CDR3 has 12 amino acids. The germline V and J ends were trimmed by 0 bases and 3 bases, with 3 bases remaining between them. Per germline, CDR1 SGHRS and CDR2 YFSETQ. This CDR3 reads CASSLAEETQYF. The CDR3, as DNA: TGCGCCAGCAGCTTGGCCGAAGAGACCCAGTACTTC.

The CDR3 spells CASSQSRLATHGEQFF. DNA of the CDR3: TGTGCCAGCAGTCAGAGCCGGCTAGCTACCCATGGTGAGCAGTTCTTC. The J gene is TRBJ2-1, the V gene TRBV6-2 or TRBV6-3, with a tentative D call TRBD2 (5 bases). CDR3 length: 16 residues. V was trimmed by 5 bases and J by 9 bases, leaving 23 bases between them. Germline CDR1 MNHEY, CDR2 SVGEGT.

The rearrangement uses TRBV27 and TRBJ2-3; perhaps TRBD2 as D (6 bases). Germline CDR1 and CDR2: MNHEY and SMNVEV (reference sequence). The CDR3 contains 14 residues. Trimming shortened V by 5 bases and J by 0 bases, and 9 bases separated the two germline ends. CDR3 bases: TGTGCCAGCAGTCCAAGCGGGAGCACAGATACGCAGTATTTT. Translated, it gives CASSPSGSTDTQYF.

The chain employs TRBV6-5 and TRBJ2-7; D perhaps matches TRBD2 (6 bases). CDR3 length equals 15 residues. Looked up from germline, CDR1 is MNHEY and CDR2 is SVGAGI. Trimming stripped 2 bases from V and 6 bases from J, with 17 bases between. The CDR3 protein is CASSYGGLAPGEQYF. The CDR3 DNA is TGTGCCAGCAGTTACGGGGGACTGGCCCCAGGCGAGCAGTACTTC.

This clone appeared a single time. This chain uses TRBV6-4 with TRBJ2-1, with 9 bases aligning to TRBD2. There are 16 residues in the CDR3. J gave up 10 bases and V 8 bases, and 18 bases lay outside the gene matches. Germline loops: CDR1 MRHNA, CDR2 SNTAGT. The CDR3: CASATTISGRRKEQFF. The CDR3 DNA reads TGTGCCAGCGCAACTACCATTAGCGGGAGAAGGAAAGAGCAGTTCTTC.

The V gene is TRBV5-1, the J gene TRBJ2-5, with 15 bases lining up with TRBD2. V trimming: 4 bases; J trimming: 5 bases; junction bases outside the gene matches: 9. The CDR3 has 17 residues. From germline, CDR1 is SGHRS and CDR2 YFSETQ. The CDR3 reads CASSPGLAGGPEETQYF. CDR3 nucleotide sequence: TGCGCCAGCAGCCCCGGACTAGCGGGAGGGCCTGAGGAGACCCAGTACTTC.

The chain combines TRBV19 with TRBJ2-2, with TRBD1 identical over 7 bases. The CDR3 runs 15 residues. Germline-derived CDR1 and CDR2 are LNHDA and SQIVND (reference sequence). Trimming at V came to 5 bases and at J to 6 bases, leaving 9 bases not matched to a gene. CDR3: CASSQQTGFSGELFF. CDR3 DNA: TGTGCCAGTAGTCAACAGACAGGGTTCTCCGGGGAGCTGTTTTTT.

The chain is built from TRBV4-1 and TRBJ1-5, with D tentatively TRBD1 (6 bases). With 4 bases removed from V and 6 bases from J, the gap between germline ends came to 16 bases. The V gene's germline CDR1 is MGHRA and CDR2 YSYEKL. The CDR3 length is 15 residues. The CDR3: CASSLRQGFAQPQHF. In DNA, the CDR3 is TGCGCCAGCAGCCTTCGCCAGGGGTTTGCTCAGCCCCAGCATTTT.

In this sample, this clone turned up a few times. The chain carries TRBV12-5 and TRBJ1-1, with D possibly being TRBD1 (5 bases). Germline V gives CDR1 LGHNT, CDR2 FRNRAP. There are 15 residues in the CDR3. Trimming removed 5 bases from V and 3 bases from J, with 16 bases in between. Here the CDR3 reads CASGAPGRKDTEAFF. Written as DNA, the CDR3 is TGTGCTAGTGGTGCCCCAGGGAGGAAGGACACTGAAGCTTTCTTT.

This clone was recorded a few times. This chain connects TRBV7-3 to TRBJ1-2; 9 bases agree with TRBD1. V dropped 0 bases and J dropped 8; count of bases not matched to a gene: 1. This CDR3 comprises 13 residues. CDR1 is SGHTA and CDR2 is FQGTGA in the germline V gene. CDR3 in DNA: TGTGCCAGCAGCTTAACGGGACAGGGAGGCTACACCTTC. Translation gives CASSLTGQGGYTF.

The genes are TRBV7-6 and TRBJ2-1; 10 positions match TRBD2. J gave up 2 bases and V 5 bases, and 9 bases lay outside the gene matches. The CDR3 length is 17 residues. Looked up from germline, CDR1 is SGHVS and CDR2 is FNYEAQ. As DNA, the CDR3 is TGTGCCAGCAGCCTCGGGACTAGCGCCGCTCCCTACAATGAGCAGTTCTTC. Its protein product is CASSLGTSAAPYNEQFF.

The CDR3 DNA follows: TGTGCCAGCAGCGTAGCTGAGGGTCAAGCTAACTATGGCTACACCTTC. It translates to CASSVAEGQANYGYTF. The chain links TRBV9 to TRBJ1-2, with no clear D. Germline V gene sequence: CDR1 SGDLS, CDR2 YYNGEE. Trimming took off 0 bases at V and 0 bases at J, with 12 bases between the two ends. CDR3 length equals 16 residues.

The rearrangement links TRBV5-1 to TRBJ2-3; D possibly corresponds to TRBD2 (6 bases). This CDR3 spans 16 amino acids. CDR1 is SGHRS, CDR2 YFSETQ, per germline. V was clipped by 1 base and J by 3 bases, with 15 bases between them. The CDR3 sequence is CASSLSLRGPTDTQYF. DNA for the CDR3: TGCGCCAGCAGCTTGTCTTTGCGGGGACCTACAGATACGCAGTATTTT. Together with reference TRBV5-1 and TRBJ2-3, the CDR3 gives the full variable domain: KAGVTQTPRYLIKTRGQQVTLSCSPISGHRSVSWYQQTPGQGLQFLFEYFSETQRNKGNFPGRFSGRQFSNSRSEMNVSTLELGDSALYLCASSLSLRGPTDTQYFGPGTRLTVL.

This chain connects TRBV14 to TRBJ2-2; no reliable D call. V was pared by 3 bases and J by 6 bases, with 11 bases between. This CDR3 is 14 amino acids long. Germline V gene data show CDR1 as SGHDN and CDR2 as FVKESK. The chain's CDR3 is CASSHGRQAGELFF. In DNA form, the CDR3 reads TGTGCCAGCAGCCACGGTCGTCAGGCCGGGGAGCTGTTTTTT. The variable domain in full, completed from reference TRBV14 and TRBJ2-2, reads EAGVTQFPSHSVIEKGQTVTLRCDPISGHDNLYWYRRVMGKEIKFLLHFVKESKQDESGMPNNRFLAERTGGTYSTLKVQPAELEDSGVYFCASSHGRQAGELFFGEGSRLTVL.

CDR3 coding DNA: TGTGCCAGCAGTGAGGGTGCGGGGACTGAAGCTTTCTTT. This codes for CASSEGAGTEAFF. The V gene is TRBV2, the J gene TRBJ1-1; D is ambiguous. The V and J ends lost 3 bases and 5 bases respectively, with 10 bases between them. This CDR3 contains 13 residues. Germline V gene lookup returns CDR1 SNHLY and CDR2 FYNNEI.